The 22 T cell receptor beta chains presented below share a single source sample, sequenced in a study of blood T cell repertoires in COVID-19. Clones were sequenced by immunoSEQ multiplex PCR, and TCRdb holds only the in-frame ones, with some missing. The sample lists over 55,000 clones, roughly 85% seen once, with around 23% in the top ten. Sequencing used peripheral blood. The receptor set was obtained from a man in his fifties with acute or convalescent COVID-19.

This CDR3 reads CASSFLFGGTQPQHF. The CDR3 bases are TGTGCCAGCAGTTTTTTGTTTGGAGGGACTCAGCCCCAGCATTTT. V usage is TRBV28 and J usage is TRBJ1-5; a possible D gene is TRBD1 (5 bases). V was cut by 3 bases and J by 6 bases, with 15 bases left in between. The CDR3 runs to 15 residues. CDR1 and CDR2 from the germline V gene are MDHEN and SYDVKM.

This clone appeared a few times. This chain links TRBV5-4 with TRBJ2-7; 9 nucleotides agree with TRBD1. Germline values: CDR1 SGHNT, CDR2 YYREEE (reference sequence). CDR3 size: 14 residues. The V segment lost 4 bases and the J segment 6 bases; nucleotides outside the gene matches: 8. The DNA for the CDR3 is TGTGCCAGCAGCAAACAGGGGGCCTTGTTCGAGCAGTACGTC. Amino acids: CASSKQGALFEQYV.

The count of this clone is one. This CDR3 reads CASSLRQFGNSPLHF. The CDR3 bases are TGTGCCAGCAGCTTAAGACAGTTTGGAAATTCACCCCTCCACTTT. The chain carries TRBV13 and TRBJ1-6, with D maybe TRBD1 (5 bases). The CDR3 contains 15 residues. The germline V and J ends were trimmed by 2 bases and 7 bases, with 12 bases remaining between them. Germline V lookup: CDR1 PRHDT, CDR2 FYEKMQ (reference sequence). Full variable domain (missing parts from reference TRBV13 and TRBJ1-6): AAGVIQSPRHLIKEKRETATLKCYPIPRHDTVYWYQQGPGQDPQFLISFYEKMQSDKGSIPDRFSAQQFSDYHSELNMSSLELGDSALYFCASSLRQFGNSPLHFGNGTRLTVT.

This sequence joins TRBV19 and TRBJ2-3, with a possible D match to TRBD2 (5 bases). V lost 4 bases and J 4 bases, leaving 18 bases between the germline ends. The germline V gene encodes CDR1 LNHDA and CDR2 SQIVND (reference sequence). The CDR3 runs 16 residues. Written as DNA, the CDR3 is TGTGCCAGTAGTAAAGGGAGACTTGAGGATGCAGATACGCAGTATTTT. Encoded protein: CASSKGRLEDADTQYF.

This chain joins TRBV24-1 and TRBJ2-7; 7 positions agree with TRBD1. This CDR3 comprises 17 residues. Germline assignment: CDR1 KGHDR and CDR2 SFDVKD. J lost 2 bases, V lost 4 bases, and 13 bases had no gene match. As DNA, the CDR3 is TGTGCCACCAGTGACTACCCGCCGGGACAGACCCCCTACGAGCAGTACTTC. Translated, it gives CATSDYPPGQTPYEQYF.

This clone was seen more than once but under ten times. The rearrangement joins TRBV6-2 or TRBV6-3 to TRBJ2-1, with D possibly matching TRBD1 (5 bases). The V end lost 6 bases, the J end lost 8 bases, and 17 bases lay between the germline ends. The CDR3 totals 14 residues. Per the germline V gene, CDR1 is MNHEY and CDR2 is SVGEGT. Here the CDR3 reads CASSRRQGSYEQFF. The CDR3 bases are TGTGCCAGCAGCCGAAGGCAGGGATCGTATGAGCAGTTCTTC.

V gene TRBV30 combines with J gene TRBJ2-2, with 9 bases fitting TRBD1. The CDR3 length is 15 residues. The germline V gene has CDR1 GTSNPN and CDR2 SVGIG (reference sequence). Losses at the gene ends were 2 bases for V and 6 bases for J; bases not matched to a gene: 7. CDR3 DNA sequence: TGTGCCTGGAGTCTCCCCGACAGGGGGGCCGGGGAGCTGTTTTTT. Translated, it gives CAWSLPDRGAGELFF.

The chain recombines TRBV19 with TRBJ2-4; TRBD2 matches at 11 bases. Unmatched junction bases numbered 5, after V lost 5 bases and J lost 5 bases. Looked up from germline, CDR1 is LNHDA and CDR2 is SQIVND (reference sequence). CDR3 length: 15 amino acids. CDR3 sequence (DNA): TGTGCCAGTAGTCTAGCGGGGGGTATGCAAAACATTCAGTACTTC. Its translation is CASSLAGGMQNIQYF.

The DNA of the CDR3 is TGTGCCAGCAGCTTAAGCGGAGGGCGTAAGACAGATACGCAGTATTTT. The encoded protein is CASSLSGGRKTDTQYF. The chain has TRBV11-2 and TRBJ2-3, with D possibly matching TRBD2 (6 bases). V was shortened by 2 bases and J by 3 bases, with 15 bases between the two germline ends. CDR3 length: 16 residues. Germline V CDR1 and CDR2: SGHAT, FQNNGV.

The V call is TRBV3-1 (or the pseudogene TRBV3-2), the J call TRBJ2-5, with D possibly being TRBD2 (6 bases). Trimming cost V 0 bases and J 5 bases, with 13 bases left between them. Germline CDR1 is LGHDT and CDR2 is YNNKEL (reference sequence). The CDR3 is 15 amino acids. CDR3 nucleotide sequence: TGTGCCAGCAGCCAAGAAGGAGGGAAAGGTGAGACCCAGTACTTC. This gives the protein CASSQEGGKGETQYF.

This chain joins TRBV14 and TRBJ2-5; D may be TRBD2 (6 bases). Germline lookup yields CDR1 SGHDN and CDR2 FVKESK. Trimming removed 5 bases at V and 2 bases at J, with 9 bases between. The CDR3 has 13 amino acids. CDR3 DNA: TGTGCCAGCAGCACGGGACTGCAAGAGACCCAGTACTTC. Protein product: CASSTGLQETQYF.

The V call is TRBV4-1, the J call TRBJ1-6; 8 bases fit TRBD1. Looked up from germline, CDR1 is MGHRA and CDR2 is YSYEKL. CDR3 length equals 17 residues. The junction had 7 bases not matched to a gene; V was cut back by 0 bases and J by 6 bases. CDR3 nucleotides: TGCGCCAGCAGCCAAGATACGACAGGGGCGAGTAATTCACCCCTCCACTTT. Protein: CASSQDTTGASNSPLHF.

For the CDR3, the DNA is TGTGCCAGCAGGGGTGGCGGGGGGGCCGGAGATACGCAGTATTTT. Its protein is CASRGGGGAGDTQYF. This chain uses TRBV2 with TRBJ2-3, with TRBD2 matching 9 bases. CDR1 is SNHLY and CDR2 is FYNNEI in the germline V gene. The CDR3 covers 15 residues. V was pared by 6 bases and J by 5 bases, with 9 bases of the junction left unmatched.

The J gene is TRBJ2-3, the V gene TRBV9; a possible D gene is TRBD2 (7 bases). This CDR3 has 15 residues. V dropped 0 bases and J dropped 4 bases, with 12 bases sitting between them. The V gene's germline CDR1 is SGDLS and CDR2 YYNGEE. Here the CDR3 DNA reads TGTGCCAGCAGCGTAGTGGGGGGGGCCGCAGATACGCAGTATTTT. This encodes CASSVVGGAADTQYF.

The chain links TRBV7-3 to TRBJ1-1, with D unresolved. The germline V and J ends were trimmed by 6 bases and 1 base, with 9 bases remaining between them. The CDR3 is 13 amino acids. The germline CDR1 and CDR2 sequences are SGHTA and FQGTGA. Here the CDR3 reads CASRRDGNTEAFF. CDR3 nucleotide sequence: TGTGCCAGCAGGAGAGATGGGAACACTGAAGCTTTCTTT.

The CDR3 spells CASSYTPGAGRGEAFF. The CDR3 nucleotides read TGTGCCAGCAGTTACACCCCAGGGGCTGGTCGGGGTGAAGCTTTCTTT. The chain joins TRBV6-2 or TRBV6-3 to TRBJ1-1, with D tentatively TRBD1 (6 bases). Germline CDR1 and CDR2: MNHEY and SVGEGT. Trimming left V 2 bases short and J 7 bases short, with 20 bases between. The CDR3 consists of 16 residues.

The chain carries TRBV7-9 and TRBJ2-1; D not certain. The CDR3 is 15 amino acids. V was trimmed by 1 base and J by 9 bases, leaving 16 bases between them. The germline CDR1 and CDR2 sequences are SEHNR and FQNEAQ (reference sequence). CDR3 DNA: TGTGCCAGCAGCTTAGGTGTTACCACGAGGAGTGAGCAGTTCTTC. Translation: CASSLGVTTRSEQFF.

The chain has TRBV27 and TRBJ2-4; TRBD1 agrees at 10 bases. CDR3 length: 23 amino acids. The germline V gene has CDR1 MNHEY and CDR2 SMNVEV (reference sequence). V shed 1 base, J shed 2 bases, and the junction held 23 bases outside the gene matches. Here the CDR3 DNA reads TGTGCCAGCAGTTTATTTGGTAGGTTGGGACAGGGGCCATCCGCTGAAACCAAAAACATTCAGTACTTC. Translated: CASSLFGRLGQGPSAETKNIQYF.

The chain carries TRBV6-5 and TRBJ2-3, with D possibly matching TRBD2 (5 bases). The CDR3 spans 15 residues. In germline, CDR1 is MNHEY, CDR2 SVGAGI. Trimming cost V 6 bases and J 1 base, with 14 bases left between them. CDR3 sequence: CASRPPTGGTDTQYF. DNA for the CDR3: TGTGCCAGCAGACCACCGACCGGGGGCACAGATACGCAGTATTTT.

This clone was counted a few times. V usage is TRBV6-2 or TRBV6-3 and J usage is TRBJ2-5; D perhaps matches TRBD2 (5 bases). This CDR3 spans 14 amino acids. The V gene lost 4 bases and the J gene lost 5 bases, with 14 bases spanning the gap. Germline values: CDR1 MNHEY, CDR2 SVGEGT. This CDR3 is CASSWNRGLETQYF. In DNA, the CDR3 is TGTGCCAGCAGTTGGAATCGAGGGCTCGAGACCCAGTACTTC.

The chain recombines TRBV6-5 with TRBJ1-4; 9 nucleotides line up with TRBD1. V lost 7 bases to trimming and J lost 8 bases; unmatched junction nucleotides: 11. The CDR3 covers 15 residues. The V gene's germline CDR1 is MNHEY and CDR2 SVGAGI. CDR3 residues: CASTPRQGEIEKLFF. The CDR3 DNA sequence: TGTGCCAGCACTCCTAGACAGGGGGAGATCGAAAAACTGTTTTTT.

The V gene is TRBV28, the J gene TRBJ1-4; D may be TRBD1 (6 bases). CDR1 and CDR2 from the germline V gene are MDHEN and SYDVKM. The ends were cut back, 6 bases at V and 8 bases at J, with 13 bases in the middle. This CDR3 spans 13 amino acids. CDR3 protein: CASSAMRGEKLFF. CDR3 bases: TGTGCCAGCAGCGCCATGAGGGGGGAAAAACTGTTTTTT.